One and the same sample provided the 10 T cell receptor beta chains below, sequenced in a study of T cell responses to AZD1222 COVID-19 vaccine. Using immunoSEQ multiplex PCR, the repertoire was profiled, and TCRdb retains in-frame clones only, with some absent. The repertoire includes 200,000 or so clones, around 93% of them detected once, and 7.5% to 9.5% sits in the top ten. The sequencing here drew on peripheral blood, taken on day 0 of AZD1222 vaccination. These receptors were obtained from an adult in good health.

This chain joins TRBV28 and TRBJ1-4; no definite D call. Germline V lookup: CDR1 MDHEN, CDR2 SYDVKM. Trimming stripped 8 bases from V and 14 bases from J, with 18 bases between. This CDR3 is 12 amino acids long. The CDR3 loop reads CASWGAANKLFF. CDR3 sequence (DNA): TGTGCCAGCTGGGGAGCGGCTAACAAGCTGTTTTTT.

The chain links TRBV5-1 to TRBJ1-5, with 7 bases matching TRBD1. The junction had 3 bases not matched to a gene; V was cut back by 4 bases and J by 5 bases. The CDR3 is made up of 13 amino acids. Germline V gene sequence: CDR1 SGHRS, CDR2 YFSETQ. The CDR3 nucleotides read TGCGCCAGCAGCCCAGGACAGGATCAGCCCCAGCATTTT. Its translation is CASSPGQDQPQHF.

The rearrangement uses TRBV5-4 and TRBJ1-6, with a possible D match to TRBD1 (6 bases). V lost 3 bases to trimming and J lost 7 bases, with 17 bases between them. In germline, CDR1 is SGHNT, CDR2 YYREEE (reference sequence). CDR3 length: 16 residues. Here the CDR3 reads CASSSTGIGGNSPLHF. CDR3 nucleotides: TGTGCCAGCAGCTCAACAGGGATCGGAGGGAATTCACCCCTCCACTTT.

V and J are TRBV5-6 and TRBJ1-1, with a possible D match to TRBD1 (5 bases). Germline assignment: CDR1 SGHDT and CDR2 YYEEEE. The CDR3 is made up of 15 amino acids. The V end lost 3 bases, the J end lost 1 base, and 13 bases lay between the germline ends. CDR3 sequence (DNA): TGTGCCAGCAGCTCGATTATGAGGGGGAACACTGAAGCTTTCTTT. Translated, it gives CASSSIMRGNTEAFF.

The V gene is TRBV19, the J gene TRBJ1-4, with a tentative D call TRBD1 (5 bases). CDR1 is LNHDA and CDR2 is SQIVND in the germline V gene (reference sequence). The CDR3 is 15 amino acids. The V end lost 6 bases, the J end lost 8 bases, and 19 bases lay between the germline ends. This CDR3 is CASSRTGTWTEKLFF. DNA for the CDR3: TGTGCCAGTAGCCGAACCGGGACCTGGACGGAAAAACTGTTTTTT.

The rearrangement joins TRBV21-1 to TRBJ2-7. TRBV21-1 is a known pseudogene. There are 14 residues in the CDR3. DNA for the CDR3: TGTGCCAGCAGCAAAGAAGAGGGGCGGGACGAGCAGTACTTC. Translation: CASSKEEGRDEQYF.

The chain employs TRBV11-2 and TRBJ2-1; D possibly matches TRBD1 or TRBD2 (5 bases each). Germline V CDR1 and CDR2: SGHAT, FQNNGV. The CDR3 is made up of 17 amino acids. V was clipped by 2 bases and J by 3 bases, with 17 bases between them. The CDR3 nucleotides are TGTGCCAGCAGCTTATCGCGAGGGACCGCCGTCTACAATGAGCAGTTCTTC. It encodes CASSLSRGTAVYNEQFF.

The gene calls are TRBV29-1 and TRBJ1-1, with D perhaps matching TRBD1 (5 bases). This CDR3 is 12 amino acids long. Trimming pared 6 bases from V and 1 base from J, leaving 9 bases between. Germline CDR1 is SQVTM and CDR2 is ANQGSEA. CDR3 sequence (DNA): TGCAGCGTGCGACAGAGGAACACTGAAGCTTTCTTT. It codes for CSVRQRNTEAFF.

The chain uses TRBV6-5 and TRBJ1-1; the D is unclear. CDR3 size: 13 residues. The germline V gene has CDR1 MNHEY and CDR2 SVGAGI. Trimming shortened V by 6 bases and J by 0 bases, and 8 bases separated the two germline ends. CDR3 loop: CASRLEMNTEAFF. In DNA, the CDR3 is TGTGCCAGCAGGTTAGAGATGAACACTGAAGCTTTCTTT.

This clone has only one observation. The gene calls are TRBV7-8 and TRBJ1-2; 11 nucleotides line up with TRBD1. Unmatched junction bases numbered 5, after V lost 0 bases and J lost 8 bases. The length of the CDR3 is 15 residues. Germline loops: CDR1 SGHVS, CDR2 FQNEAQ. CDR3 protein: CASSLAGTGGYGYTF. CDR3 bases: TGTGCCAGCAGCTTAGCCGGGACAGGGGGTTACGGCTACACCTTC.